This TCR beta chain was sequenced during a study of blood T cell repertoires in COVID-19. Looking at the study overall: Whether acute or convalescent, the COVID-19 samples came from the United States, Italy and Spain. T cells, B-cell-depleted T cells, or PBMCs supplied cDNA or gDNA.

Germline-derived CDR1 and CDR2 are SGHRS and YFSETQ. The V segment lost 0 bases and the J segment 0 bases; nucleotides outside the gene matches: 7. The CDR3 totals 19 residues. Study processing details: Amplification with reference gene primers provided the estimates of nucleated cell counts. TCRdb keeps only in-frame clones here, not all; method: immunoSEQ multiplex PCR. V and J calls plus clone size are reproduced from that table; the DNA served to infer D and trimming. This sample carries about 200,000 clones, about 88% of them seen once, and the ten largest clones take over 15%. One Seattle source followed patients from active infection through their disease course.

The genes are TRBV5-1 and TRBJ2-6; TRBD2 matches at 9 bases. This sequence was found in a man aged 45-65 years with COVID-19, enrolled during active disease. The sample taken for sequencing was peripheral blood. The CDR3 reads CASSLVVLAGNSGANVLTF. CDR3 sequence (DNA): TGCGCCAGCAGCTTGGTCGTCCTAGCGGGAAACTCTGGGGCCAACGTCCTGACTTTC.